The 17 T cell receptor beta chains reported below all come from one sample, sequenced in a study of molecular identifiers for immune sequencing clone quantification. Via MiXCR, TCRdb re-called the PCR reads, giving one row per CDR3 protein. The sample lists over 600,000 distinct CDR3 sequences; just under 20% were seen once. Input material: naive CD8+ T cells from blood, with Jurkat cell RNA spiked in. Specified subset: FACS-sorted CD8+CD4-CCR7+CD45RA+ naive T cells. The receptors come from a human donor in good health. Some libraries in this study had Jurkat cell RNA spiked in.

This clonotype has at least ten counts. This chain links TRBV5-4 with TRBJ2-3, with 9 bases matching TRBD1. Trimming at V came to 6 bases and at J to 4 bases, leaving 6 bases not matched to a gene. Germline loops: CDR1 SGHNT, CDR2 YYREEE (reference sequence). This CDR3 has 14 residues. CDR3 loop: CASNQDRGADTQYF. CDR3 in DNA: TGTGCCAGCAACCAGGACAGGGGCGCAGATACGCAGTATTTT.

Only one count was recorded for this clonotype. A read error is possible here, since a much larger clone lies one base away. The chain couples TRBV5-5 to TRBJ2-2, with a possible D match to TRBD1 (7 bases). The CDR3 extends over 14 amino acids. Germline V gene sequence: CDR1 SGHKS, CDR2 YYEKEE (reference sequence). CDR3 residues: CASSRDSYTGGLFF. The CDR3, as DNA: TGTGCCAGCAGCAGGGACAGCTACACCGGGGGGCTGTTTTTT. Complete variable domain (other parts from reference TRBV5-5 and TRBJ2-2): DAGVTQSPTHLIKTRGQQVTLRCSPISGHKSVSWYQQVLGQGPQFIFQYYEKEERGRGNFPDRFSARQFPNYSSELNVNALLLGDSALYLCASSRDSYTGGLFFGEGSRLTVL.

This clonotype was recorded a few times. This chain uses TRBV7-6 with TRBJ2-3, with 8 nucleotides matching TRBD1. The CDR3 is 16 amino acids. The germline V gene has CDR1 SGHVS and CDR2 FNYEAQ. V lost 5 bases to trimming and J lost 4 bases; unmatched junction nucleotides: 11. The CDR3 nucleotides read TGTGCCAGCAGCCGCACAGGGGGGTATGTCGCAGATACGCAGTATTTT. This translates into CASSRTGGYVADTQYF.

This clonotype was seen repeatedly, ten times or more. The chain is built from TRBV5-1 and TRBJ2-2; D might be TRBD1 (5 bases). The germline V gene encodes CDR1 SGHRS and CDR2 YFSETQ. The CDR3 sequence is 16 residues long. Trimming shortened V by 1 base and J by 0 bases, and 10 bases separated the two germline ends. In DNA form, the CDR3 reads TGCGCCAGCAGCTTGTGGGGCGGAACGAACACCGGGGAGCTGTTTTTT. This codes for CASSLWGGTNTGELFF.

This clonotype was seen many times. The chain is built from TRBV12-3 or TRBV12-4 and TRBJ1-5; D perhaps matches TRBD1 (5 bases). V was clipped by 3 bases and J by 7 bases, with 10 bases between them. The length of the CDR3 is 13 residues. CDR3 in amino acids: CASSLGRGQPQHF. DNA for the CDR3: TGTGCCAGCAGTTTGGGGCGGGGACAGCCCCAGCATTTT.

The V and J genes are TRBV6-2 or TRBV6-3 and TRBJ1-5; 9 bases agree with TRBD1. The CDR3 length is 16 residues. Germline CDR1 and CDR2: MNHEY and SVGEGT. Losses at the gene ends were 2 bases for V and 6 bases for J; bases not matched to a gene: 8. CDR3 sequence reads: CASSYTRDRVGQPQHF. The CDR3 DNA is TGTGCCAGCAGTTACACAAGGGACAGGGTGGGTCAGCCCCAGCATTTT.

This clonotype was observed at least ten times. The chain's CDR3 is CASSQDGAGTYNEQFF. The CDR3 region has the DNA TGCGCCAGCAGCCAAGATGGGGCGGGGACATACAATGAGCAGTTCTTC. The chain carries TRBV4-3 and TRBJ2-1; D may correspond to TRBD1 or TRBD2 (6 bases each). This CDR3 region has 16 residues. The germline V gene has CDR1 LGHNA and CDR2 YSLEER. Trimming cost V 0 bases and J 4 bases, with 13 bases left between them.

With regard to this clonotype: This may be a read error: a much more frequent sequence differs by one nucleotide. The chain carries TRBV7-9 and TRBJ2-7, with a tentative D call TRBD1 (6 bases). The CDR3 is made up of 15 amino acids. CDR1 is SEHNR, CDR2 FQNEAQ, per germline (reference sequence). V was trimmed by 4 bases and J by 3 bases, leaving 16 bases between them. CDR3 residues: CASSSQDRTDYEQYF. As DNA, the CDR3 is TGTGCCAGCAGCTCCCAGGACAGAACCGACTACGAGCAGTACTTC.

This clonotype was seen ten or more times. V usage is TRBV25-1 and J usage is TRBJ1-1; D ambiguous. Germline CDR1 reads MGHDK; CDR2 reads SYGVNS. The CDR3 is made up of 13 amino acids. The ends were cut back, 2 bases at V and 7 bases at J, with 11 bases in the middle. CDR3 sequence: CASSEIGTFEAFF. In DNA form, the CDR3 reads TGTGCCAGCAGTGAAATCGGAACATTTGAAGCTTTCTTT.

About this clonotype itself: This sequence may be a read error, since a much larger clone differs from it by one base. The gene calls are TRBV3-1 and TRBJ2-7, with 8 bases fitting TRBD1. Germline V gene data show CDR1 as LGHDT and CDR2 as YNNKEL (reference sequence). CDR3 length: 16 amino acids. The CDR3: CASCHLGGRGLSEWYF. The CDR3 region has the DNA TGTGCCAGCTGCCACCTAGGTGGCAGGGGGCTATCCGAGTGGTACTTC.

This clonotype turned up a few times. V usage is TRBV6-2 or TRBV6-3 and J usage is TRBJ1-5, with D possibly being TRBD1 (6 bases). Trimming took off 5 bases at V and 7 bases at J, with 12 bases between the two ends. The V gene's germline CDR1 is MNHEY and CDR2 SVGEGT. The CDR3 sequence is 13 residues long. The CDR3 DNA reads as TGTGCCAGCAGTGAGGGGGGTCTGCAGCCCCAGCATTTT. Translation: CASSEGGLQPQHF.

A few counts support this clonotype. The CDR3 spells CASSQKLAGAPYEQYF. The CDR3 DNA is TGCGCCAGCAGCCAAAAACTAGCGGGGGCTCCATACGAGCAGTACTTC. The rearrangement links TRBV4-1 to TRBJ2-7, with 11 bases that match TRBD2. The CDR3 spans 16 residues. Germline values: CDR1 MGHRA, CDR2 YSYEKL. The ends lost 2 bases at V and 4 bases at J; junction bases unmatched: 7.

This clonotype occurred many times. This chain connects TRBV29-1 to TRBJ1-1, with TRBD1 as a possible D gene (5 bases). Germline lookup yields CDR1 SQVTM and CDR2 ANQGSEA. Trimming shortened V by 1 base and J by 5 bases, and 17 bases separated the two germline ends. The CDR3 sequence is 15 residues long. This CDR3 reads CSVEGTRGARTEAFF. CDR3 DNA sequence: TGCAGCGTTGAAGGCACGAGGGGCGCGAGGACTGAAGCTTTCTTT. The variable domain in full, completed from reference TRBV29-1 and TRBJ1-1, reads SAVISQKPSRDICQRGTSLTIQCQVDSQVTMMFWYRQQPGQSLTLIATANQGSEATYESGFVIDKFPISRPNLTFSTLTVSNMSPEDSSIYLCSVEGTRGARTEAFFGQGTRLTVV.

This clonotype came up many times. J is TRBJ1-5 and V is TRBV4-3; no reliable D call. CDR1 LGHNA and CDR2 YSLEER come from the germline V gene. V was cut by 0 bases and J by 1 base, with 7 bases left in between. The CDR3 loop spans 15 amino acids. The DNA of the CDR3 is TGCGCCAGCAGCCAAGATCGGAAAAGCAATCAGCCCCAGCATTTT. Translated, it gives CASSQDRKSNQPQHF.

Points on this clonotype: A single base separates this from a much larger clone, so it may be a read error. The genes are TRBV11-3 and TRBJ2-5; 9 bases align to TRBD1. In germline, CDR1 is SGHNT, CDR2 YENEEA. The junction had 5 bases not matched to a gene; V was cut back by 4 bases and J by 5 bases. The CDR3 has 14 residues. CDR3 loop: CASSSGQGTETQYF. The CDR3 DNA sequence: TGTGCCAGCAGCTCCGGACAGGGGACGGAGACCCAGTACTTC.

This clonotype occurred a few times. J is TRBJ2-2 and V is TRBV12-3 or TRBV12-4, with 8 positions matching TRBD2. The V gene end was trimmed by 2 bases and the J gene end by 5 bases; junction bases not matched to a gene: 7. This CDR3 contains 16 residues. CDR3 DNA: TGTGCCAGCAGTTTATCCCCAGCGGGGGTAACCGGGGAGCTGTTTTTT. Protein: CASSLSPAGVTGELFF.

At least ten counts were recorded for this clonotype. The V gene is TRBV6-6, the J gene TRBJ2-3, with 9 positions matching TRBD1. Germline V gene data show CDR1 as MNHNY and CDR2 as SVGAGI (reference sequence). The CDR3 totals 16 residues. J gave up 3 bases and V 1 base, and 5 bases lay outside the gene matches. In DNA, the CDR3 is TGTGCCAGCAGTTACTTACGACAGGGGGGAACAGATACGCAGTATTTT. Encoded protein: CASSYLRQGGTDTQYF.